These 15 T cell receptor beta chains share one sample of origin, sequenced in a study of blood T cell repertoires in COVID-19 (TCRdb year 2020). Library construction relied on the immunoSEQ multiplex PCR assay. Entries here come from immuneACCESS through TCRdb and include only in-frame sequences with V and J called. Some clones fail to appear in such tables; in the studies checked, an unresolved V gene covers under half of the shortfall, and the cause of the remainder is unknown. The sample has approximately 290,000 clones on record, approximately 86% of them singletons. The ten top clones hold roughly 0.87% of the sample. The sample taken for sequencing was peripheral blood. These receptors were collected from a human donor with COVID-19, enrolled during active disease. The donor label of this sample is uncertain.

The V call is TRBV19, the J call TRBJ1-2; tentative D call: TRBD1 (5 bases). Between the trimmed V and J ends, which lost 8 bases and 0 bases, there was a span of 10 bases. The CDR3 extends over 13 amino acids. In germline, CDR1 is LNHDA, CDR2 SQIVND (reference sequence). The CDR3 DNA reads TGTGCCAGTTGGGGGAGGGCTAACTATGGCTACACCTTC. Its protein is CASWGRANYGYTF.

V is TRBV5-1 and J is TRBJ1-4; tentatively, D is TRBD1 (5 bases). Germline CDR1 reads SGHRS; CDR2 reads YFSETQ. The CDR3 totals 14 residues. Trimming took 7 bases from V and 6 from J, leaving 16 bases between them. CDR3 region: CASAWGTGDEKLFF. The CDR3 bases are TGCGCCAGCGCATGGGGAACGGGGGATGAAAAACTGTTTTTT.

The chain combines TRBV6-5 with TRBJ1-2; 10 bases map to TRBD1. The CDR3 is made up of 16 amino acids. In germline, CDR1 is MNHEY, CDR2 SVGAGI. V lost 4 bases and J lost 4; bases outside the gene matches: 9. CDR3 loop: CASSSRQGARAYGYTF. CDR3 DNA: TGTGCCAGCAGTTCGCGACAGGGGGCCCGGGCCTATGGCTACACCTTC.

The rearrangement joins TRBV18 to TRBJ2-3, with 8 bases lining up with TRBD1. The length of the CDR3 is 15 residues. Germline values: CDR1 KGHSH, CDR2 LQKENI. The trim removed 0 bases at V and 6 bases at J, leaving 5 bases unmatched. In DNA, the CDR3 is TGTGCCAGCTCACCACCGGCAGGGGGCGGTGATACGCAGTATTTT. Its translation is CASSPPAGGGDTQYF.

V gene TRBV19 combines with J gene TRBJ2-7, with 8 nucleotides matching TRBD1. V lost 4 bases and J lost 1; bases outside the gene matches: 3. Germline CDR1 LNHDA, CDR2 SQIVND (reference sequence). This CDR3 has 14 amino acids. In DNA, the CDR3 is TGTGCCAGTAGTACCCGGACAGGGTCCTACGAGCAGTACTTC. This gives the protein CASSTRTGSYEQYF. Looking up the rest from reference TRBV19 and TRBJ2-7 gives the full variable domain: DGGITQSPKYLFRKEGQNVTLSCEQNLNHDAMYWYRQDPGQGLRLIYYSQIVNDFQKGDIAEGYSVSREKKESFPLTVTSAQKNPTAFYLCASSTRTGSYEQYFGPGTRLTVT.

V gene TRBV19 combines with J gene TRBJ2-3; 7 nucleotides match TRBD2. Germline lookup yields CDR1 LNHDA and CDR2 SQIVND (reference sequence). V dropped 4 bases and J dropped 0; count of bases not matched to a gene: 1. This CDR3 spans 14 amino acids. The CDR3 DNA is TGTGCCAGTAGTAGTAGCGGGAGCACAGATACGCAGTATTTT. Translated: CASSSSGSTDTQYF.

The rearrangement joins TRBV5-1 to TRBJ2-3; D may be TRBD2 (5 bases). V was shortened by 2 bases and J by 0 bases, with 19 bases between the two germline ends. Germline V gene sequence: CDR1 SGHRS, CDR2 YFSETQ. This CDR3 has 18 amino acids. For the CDR3, the DNA is TGCGCCAGCAGCTTTGACGCCACTACTAGGCACAGCACAGATACGCAGTATTTT. As protein: CASSFDATTRHSTDTQYF.

This chain uses TRBV3-1 (or the pseudogene TRBV3-2) with TRBJ2-1; 8 positions agree with TRBD2. V gave up 3 bases and J gave up 7 bases; unmatched junction bases: 8. The CDR3 has 15 residues. Germline loops: CDR1 LGHDT, CDR2 YNNKEL (reference sequence). The CDR3 DNA sequence: TGTGCCAGCAGCCAGACTACCGGGACTAGGAATGAGCAGTTCTTC. Translated: CASSQTTGTRNEQFF.

This chain uses TRBV19 with TRBJ1-6; 11 nucleotides match TRBD1. This CDR3 is 17 amino acids long. CDR1 LNHDA and CDR2 SQIVND come from the germline V gene (reference sequence). V gave up 4 bases and J gave up 4 bases; unmatched junction bases: 6. The CDR3 loop reads CASSTRDRGMYNSPLHF. Written as DNA, the CDR3 is TGTGCCAGTAGTACCCGGGACAGGGGGATGTATAATTCACCCCTCCACTTT.

The CDR3 nucleotides read TGTGCCAGCAGCGTAAATAGCGGGAGGGCCGGTGAGCAGTTCTTC. Translation: CASSVNSGRAGEQFF. This sequence joins TRBV7-3 and TRBJ2-1, with 11 bases identical to TRBD2. The trim removed 5 bases at V and 9 bases at J, leaving 9 bases unmatched. The CDR3 runs to 15 residues. Per the germline V gene, CDR1 is SGHTA and CDR2 is FQGTGA.

The V gene is TRBV5-4, the J gene TRBJ2-7; 7 nucleotides agree with TRBD2. Germline values: CDR1 SGHNT, CDR2 YYREEE (reference sequence). The CDR3 totals 14 residues. J was trimmed by 2 bases and V by 4 bases; bases with no gene match: 6. CDR3 nucleotides: TGTGCCAGCAGCACAGCGGGATTAACCTACGAGCAGTACTTC. Residues: CASSTAGLTYEQYF.

This clone was seen many times. This sequence joins TRBV6-5 and TRBJ1-2, with D unclear. V was shortened by 0 bases and J by 4 bases, with 6 bases between the two germline ends. CDR1 is MNHEY, CDR2 SVGAGI, per germline. This CDR3 comprises 13 residues. The CDR3 here is CASSYSGLYGYTF. In nucleotides, the CDR3 is TGTGCCAGCAGTTACTCGGGCCTCTATGGCTACACCTTC.

The chain couples TRBV12-3 or TRBV12-4 to TRBJ2-1; D is unresolved. The CDR3 spans 13 residues. Trimming took off 5 bases at V and 5 bases at J, with 10 bases between the two ends. CDR3: CASSARHHNEQFF. CDR3 nucleotide sequence: TGTGCCAGCAGTGCCAGACACCACAATGAGCAGTTCTTC.

The rearrangement uses TRBV2 and TRBJ2-7; 9 positions agree with TRBD2. Germline CDR1 is SNHLY and CDR2 is FYNNEI. Trimming took 2 bases from V and 0 from J; bases not matched to a gene: 2. The CDR3 is 15 amino acids. The CDR3 DNA reads as TGTGCCAGCAGTGAACCTAGCGGGAACTCCTACGAGCAGTACTTC. Its translation is CASSEPSGNSYEQYF.

The chain employs TRBV6-5 and TRBJ2-7, with 7 positions matching TRBD1. Germline V gene data show CDR1 as MNHEY and CDR2 as SVGAGI. V was pared by 6 bases and J by 2 bases, with 4 bases of the junction left unmatched. The CDR3 length is 13 residues. This chain's CDR3 is CASSSGQTYEQYF. CDR3 bases: TGTGCCAGCAGCTCGGGACAGACCTACGAGCAGTACTTC.